This TCR beta chain appears in the sequencing data of a study of blood T cell repertoires in COVID-19. Overall study: From the United States, Italy and Spain came samples of acute and convalescent COVID-19. T cells, B-cell-depleted T cells, or PBMCs supplied cDNA or gDNA.

The CDR3 loop spans 13 amino acids. V was clipped by 6 bases and J by 4 bases, with 12 bases between them. Germline V gene lookup returns CDR1 KGHSH and CDR2 LQKENI. This clone was counted between two and nine times. In the original analysis: Amplifying reference gene primers gave estimates of nucleated cell counts. Sequencing was performed with immunoSEQ multiplex PCR; in TCRdb, only in-frame clones are kept and a portion is missing. The D gene and trimming were derived from the DNA, and the V and J assignments and clone size from that table. The table includes a few hundred thousand clones, 65% to 90% detected once.

The TCR was taken from a human donor in a cohort sampled during active COVID-19. The rearrangement joins TRBV18 to TRBJ1-2, with D perhaps matching TRBD1 (5 bases). Sequenced material: peripheral blood. The chain's CDR3 is CASSRTGSYGYTF. CDR3 bases: TGTGCCAGCTCGCGAACAGGAAGCTATGGCTACACCTTC.